This passage covers 30 T cell receptor beta chains from one sample sequenced in a study of shared clonotypes between healthy human individuals (TCRdb year 2020). The method was the immunoSEQ multiplex PCR assay. TCRdb stores this immuneACCESS table with in-frame sequences only. Part of the clones is absent; in the studies checked, under half of the shortfall reflects unresolved V genes, and no reason is known for the rest. The sample includes about 480,000 clones, with about 79% observed a single time. 12% of the sample is taken by the ten largest. Material: PBMCs. The receptors shown here come from a middle-aged woman in good health. Some clones in this sample may be carry-over from other donors' samples.

The V and J genes are TRBV2 and TRBJ1-5, with TRBD1 as a possible D gene (5 bases). This CDR3 has 12 amino acids. V lost 5 bases and J lost 9, with 11 bases in between. Germline V CDR1 and CDR2: SNHLY, FYNNEI. CDR3 in amino acids: CASSTRQGPQHF. The DNA for the CDR3 is TGTGCCAGCAGTACCCGTCAGGGGCCCCAGCATTTT.

V and J are TRBV5-1 and TRBJ2-1; D uncertain. Per germline, CDR1 SGHRS and CDR2 YFSETQ. This CDR3 region has 13 residues. Trimming left V 0 bases short and J 5 bases short, with 6 bases between. The CDR3 nucleotides read TGCGCCAGCAGCTTGGTACAGAACAATGAGCAGTTCTTC. This gives the protein CASSLVQNNEQFF. Drawing the rest from reference TRBV5-1 and TRBJ2-1, the complete variable domain is KAGVTQTPRYLIKTRGQQVTLSCSPISGHRSVSWYQQTPGQGLQFLFEYFSETQRNKGNFPGRFSGRQFSNSRSEMNVSTLELGDSALYLCASSLVQNNEQFFGPGTRLTVL.

In DNA form, the CDR3 reads TGTGCCAGCAGCCTCCTGTTGATCGGGAACACTGAAGCTTTCTTT. It translates to CASSLLLIGNTEAFF. This chain links TRBV5-8 with TRBJ1-1; D is undetermined. V was shortened by 4 bases and J by 1 base, with 14 bases between the two germline ends. Germline V gives CDR1 SGHTS, CDR2 YDEGEE. The CDR3 totals 15 residues.

The chain carries TRBV11-3 and TRBJ2-1; D is possibly TRBD1 (6 bases). CDR1 is SGHNT and CDR2 is YENEEA in the germline V gene. Trimming pared 0 bases from V and 5 bases from J, leaving 11 bases between. The CDR3 totals 15 residues. CDR3 sequence (DNA): TGTGCCAGCAGCTTAGATCAGAGACAGGACAATGAGCAGTTCTTC. Protein product: CASSLDQRQDNEQFF.

V gene TRBV27 combines with J gene TRBJ1-2, with 9 bases identical to TRBD1. Germline V gives CDR1 MNHEY, CDR2 SMNVEV (reference sequence). The CDR3 consists of 17 residues. V dropped 2 bases and J dropped 4; count of bases not matched to a gene: 11. The CDR3 sequence is CASSLQTSGTGRYGYTF. CDR3 sequence (DNA): TGTGCCAGCAGTTTACAGACCTCCGGGACAGGGCGCTATGGCTACACCTTC.

The chain employs TRBV28 and TRBJ1-2; D gene uncertain. Germline assignment: CDR1 MDHEN and CDR2 SYDVKM. V was cut by 4 bases and J by 4 bases, with 7 bases left in between. This CDR3 has 12 amino acids. The CDR3 reads CASSSRLYGYTF. The CDR3 DNA is TGTGCCAGCAGTTCTCGACTCTATGGCTACACCTTC.

This chain connects TRBV28 to TRBJ2-3; 12 bases are shared with TRBD2. This CDR3 spans 16 amino acids. The J segment lost 4 bases and the V segment lost 5 bases, leaving 7 bases of the junction unmatched. The germline V gene has CDR1 MDHEN and CDR2 SYDVKM. The CDR3: CASSPSLAGGADTQYF. The DNA for the CDR3 is TGTGCCAGCAGTCCATCCCTAGCGGGAGGGGCAGATACGCAGTATTTT.

The genes are TRBV7-9 and TRBJ1-4; TRBD1 matches at 7 bases. From germline, CDR1 is SEHNR and CDR2 FQNEAQ (reference sequence). J lost 5 bases, V lost 5 bases, and 2 bases had no gene match. There are 13 residues in the CDR3. CDR3 amino acids: CASSQQGNEKLFF. The CDR3 DNA follows: TGTGCCAGCAGCCAACAGGGGAATGAAAAACTGTTTTTT.

V gene TRBV5-1 combines with J gene TRBJ2-7; 7 nucleotides line up with TRBD2. The CDR3 has 13 amino acids. Germline CDR1 SGHRS, CDR2 YFSETQ. With 1 base clipped from V and 3 bases from J, the junction kept 1 base outside the gene matches. The chain's CDR3 is CASSLREVYEQYF. The CDR3 DNA reads as TGCGCCAGCAGCTTGCGGGAGGTCTACGAGCAGTACTTC.

By its share, this clone is medium-sized. V is TRBV19 and J is TRBJ2-6; tentatively, D is TRBD1 (6 bases). The V and J ends lost 3 bases and 0 bases respectively, with 12 bases between them. The CDR3 contains 17 residues. Germline CDR1 is LNHDA and CDR2 is SQIVND (reference sequence). The DNA for the CDR3 is TGTGCCAGTAGTATTTCTGGACAGACCTCTGGGGCCAACGTCCTGACTTTC. This translates into CASSISGQTSGANVLTF.

This clone was found once. The chain couples TRBV6-6 to TRBJ2-5; no reliable D call. Germline V gives CDR1 MNHNY, CDR2 SVGAGI (reference sequence). The CDR3 loop spans 16 amino acids. V was shortened by 0 bases and J by 0 bases, with 11 bases between the two germline ends. The CDR3, as DNA: TGTGCCAGCAGTTACTCAAGCGAACCTTACCAAGAGACCCAGTACTTC. Translated: CASSYSSEPYQETQYF.

V usage is TRBV4-1 and J usage is TRBJ1-4; 9 bases match TRBD1. The CDR3 is 17 residues long. Trimming cost V 4 bases and J 3 bases; bases outside gene matches: 9. Germline loops: CDR1 MGHRA, CDR2 YSYEKL. Here the CDR3 DNA reads TGCGCCAGCAGCCGGGACAGGGTTATCACTGCTAATGAAAAACTGTTTTTT. This codes for CASSRDRVITANEKLFF.

This clone occurred once. The chain recombines TRBV28 with TRBJ1-2, with 7 positions matching TRBD1. The CDR3 is made up of 13 amino acids. Germline loops: CDR1 MDHEN, CDR2 SYDVKM. Trimming removed 6 bases from V and 7 bases from J; junction bases left unmatched: 8. The CDR3 nucleotides are TGTGCCAGCAGACCCCGGGACAGACCTGGCTACACCTTC. Amino acid sequence: CASRPRDRPGYTF.

Points on this clone: Compared with germline, one end of the junction differs, possibly owing to a read error. The CDR3 protein is CASSPLRLAGDTQYF. The CDR3 DNA reads TGTGCTAGCAGCCCGCTAAGACTAGCGGGAGATACGCAGTATTTT. The genes are TRBV7-7 and TRBJ2-3; 10 bases match TRBD2. This CDR3 spans 15 amino acids. CDR1 is SSHAT and CDR2 is FNYEAQ in the germline V gene (reference sequence).

The chain links TRBV9 to TRBJ2-2; 7 bases line up with TRBD1. The CDR3 sequence is 16 residues long. Unmatched junction bases numbered 14, after V lost 4 bases and J lost 8 bases. The germline V gene encodes CDR1 SGDLS and CDR2 YYNGEE. CDR3 in DNA: TGTGCCAGCAGCTCCCGGACAGGCGTCATAGGGGGGGAGCTGTTTTTT. It translates to CASSSRTGVIGGELFF. The complete variable domain, with remaining parts taken from reference TRBV9 and TRBJ2-2, reads DSGVTQTPKHLITATGQRVTLRCSPRSGDLSVYWYQQSLDQGLQFLIQYYNGEERAKGNILERFSAQQFPDLHSELNLSSLELGDSALYFCASSSRTGVIGGELFFGEGSRLTVL.

Only a few counts were recorded for this clone. The same CDR3 is also encoded by other DNA sequences in this sample. V and J are TRBV11-3 and TRBJ2-3; TRBD1 aligns across 8 bases. The CDR3 spans 14 residues. V lost 1 base, J lost 9 bases, and 6 bases stayed unmatched. The germline V gene encodes CDR1 SGHNT and CDR2 YENEEA. In DNA, the CDR3 is TGTGCCAGCAGCTTAGGGGGGACAGGCGACACGCAGTATTTT. Translating gives CASSLGGTGDTQYF.

The V and J genes are TRBV5-1 and TRBJ2-3; 8 positions match TRBD2. V shed 4 bases and J 3 bases; nucleotides not matched to a gene: 4. The CDR3 runs to 14 residues. Germline-derived CDR1 and CDR2 are SGHRS and YFSETQ. CDR3 amino acids: CASSAGGRTDTQYF. In DNA, the CDR3 is TGCGCCAGCAGCGCGGGAGGCCGTACAGATACGCAGTATTTT.

The sample holds a few counts of this clone. CDR3: CASSRGLAGYSYEQYF. DNA for the CDR3: TGCGCCAGCAGTCGGGGGCTAGCGGGTTACTCCTACGAGCAGTACTTC. This rearrangement joins TRBV5-1 to TRBJ2-7; 8 bases map to TRBD2. Germline V gives CDR1 SGHRS, CDR2 YFSETQ. This CDR3 is built from 16 residues. V trimming: 5 bases; J trimming: 0 bases; junction bases outside the gene matches: 10.

This chain uses TRBV9 with TRBJ1-1, with 7 bases matching TRBD1. The germline gives CDR1 SGDLS, CDR2 YYNGEE. This CDR3 has 14 residues. V shed 5 bases, J shed 1 base, and the junction held 5 bases outside the gene matches. This chain's CDR3 is CASSPGTANTEAFF. CDR3 DNA sequence: TGTGCCAGCAGTCCCGGGACAGCGAACACTGAAGCTTTCTTT.

V and J are TRBV18 and TRBJ1-4, with D possibly being TRBD1 (5 bases). The germline gives CDR1 KGHSH, CDR2 LQKENI. The CDR3 sequence is 13 residues long. V dropped 3 bases and J dropped 7 bases, with 9 bases sitting between them. The CDR3 is CASSPRDGEKLFF. Written as DNA, the CDR3 is TGTGCCAGCTCACCTCGGGACGGTGAAAAACTGTTTTTT.

CDR3 sequence (DNA): TGTGCCACCAGCAGGTCCAGCGGGGCCGACAATGAGCAGTTCTTC. Protein product: CATSRSSGADNEQFF. This chain links TRBV15 with TRBJ2-1; TRBD2 matches 7 bases. From germline, CDR1 is LNHNV and CDR2 YYDKDF (reference sequence). V was pared by 3 bases and J by 5 bases, with 7 bases of the junction left unmatched. The CDR3 has 15 amino acids.

This sequence joins TRBV7-3 and TRBJ2-3, with 8 bases identical to TRBD1. With 6 bases clipped from V and 1 base from J, the junction kept 6 bases outside the gene matches. Germline CDR1 and CDR2: SGHTA and FQGTGA. The CDR3 is 15 amino acids. The CDR3 DNA follows: TGTGCCAGCAGTTTCACAGGGGGTCGCACAGATACGCAGTATTTT. Its translation is CASSFTGGRTDTQYF.

This chain joins TRBV5-1 and TRBJ2-7, with 11 bases that match TRBD1. V gave up 2 bases and J gave up 6 bases; unmatched junction bases: 7. This CDR3 is 15 amino acids long. Germline CDR1 is SGHRS and CDR2 is YFSETQ. As DNA, the CDR3 is TGCGCCAGCAGCTTAGCCGGGACAGGGGGGCGCGAGCAGTACTTC. Protein product: CASSLAGTGGREQYF.

The table lists this clone with a count of one. The gene calls are TRBV13 and TRBJ2-6, with D possibly matching TRBD2 (6 bases). V gave up 6 bases and J gave up 1 base, with 16 bases separating them. The CDR3 consists of 17 residues. The germline CDR1 and CDR2 sequences are PRHDT and FYEKMQ (reference sequence). Here the CDR3 reads CASRMRGLKSGANVLTF. CDR3 nucleotide sequence: TGTGCCAGCAGGATGCGGGGACTTAAGTCTGGGGCCAACGTCCTGACTTTC.

The rearrangement joins TRBV2 to TRBJ2-3, with 12 bases that match TRBD2. CDR1 and CDR2 (germline): SNHLY, FYNNEI. This CDR3 has 14 amino acids. V was pared by 7 bases and J by 5 bases, with 4 bases of the junction left unmatched. The CDR3 is CASKLAGGGDTQYF. CDR3 nucleotide sequence: TGTGCCAGCAAACTAGCGGGAGGTGGAGATACGCAGTATTTT.

The rearrangement uses TRBV30 and TRBJ2-5; 8 bases align to TRBD1. The J call could be wrong; TRBJ2-7 is a better fit for the DNA end. The CDR3 is made up of 17 amino acids. CDR1 and CDR2 (germline): GTSNPN, SVGIG (reference sequence). CDR3 amino acids: CAWSRDPTGVRSYEQYF. In DNA, the CDR3 is TGTGCCTGGAGTCGAGATCCGACAGGGGTGCGTTCCTACGAGCAGTACTTC.

The chain recombines TRBV7-3 with TRBJ2-3, with 7 bases matching TRBD2. CDR1 SGHTA and CDR2 FQGTGA come from the germline V gene. V lost 5 bases, J lost 0 bases, and 5 bases stayed unmatched. The CDR3 spans 15 residues. CDR3 protein: CASSLASGSTDTQYF. CDR3 DNA: TGTGCCAGCAGCCTAGCTAGCGGAAGCACAGATACGCAGTATTTT.

This rearrangement joins TRBV7-2 to TRBJ2-1; TRBD2 agrees at 10 bases. After removal of 2 bases from V and 4 bases from J, the junction contained 5 bases not matched to a gene. Germline values: CDR1 SGHTA, CDR2 FQGNSA. The CDR3 length is 16 residues. The CDR3 spells CASSLPGLAIYNEQFF. CDR3 sequence (DNA): TGTGCCAGCAGCTTACCGGGACTAGCGATATACAATGAGCAGTTCTTC.

The chain combines TRBV6-6 with TRBJ2-7; D unclear. Germline V gene data show CDR1 as MNHNY and CDR2 as SVGAGI (reference sequence). This CDR3 spans 14 amino acids. Trimming took 5 bases from V and 3 from J, leaving 14 bases between them. The CDR3 region has the DNA TGTGCCAGCAGTCCCTTAGCCTCATTCTACGAGCAGTACTTC. Its translation: CASSPLASFYEQYF.

In regard to this clone: This could be a read error, since a much larger clone is one nucleotide away. The rearrangement uses TRBV12-5 and TRBJ2-5, with no clear D. Per germline, CDR1 LGHNT and CDR2 FRNRAP. V was pared by 3 bases and J by 11 bases, with 10 bases between. The CDR3 totals 11 residues. The DNA for the CDR3 is TGTGCTAGTGGTTTTTACAATGAGCAGTACTTC. Amino acid sequence: CASGFYNEQYF.